This T cell receptor (beta chain) was sequenced in a study of blood T cells in healthy people across ages. The CDR3 length is 15 residues. Germline assignment: CDR1 MNHEY and CDR2 SMNVEV (reference sequence). Trimming removed 2 bases at V and 2 bases at J, with 12 bases between. Next came a second PCR, run for 7 to 11 cycles, which used a sample-barcoded 5' primer along with a J-beta primer mix. A single record per CDR3 protein comes from TCRdb applying MiXCR to the 5' RACE reads. Among about 1.8 million distinct CDR3 sequences listed, less than 50% were seen once. The specimen was blood. The sequence derives from a woman between 35 and 50 years old in good health. The chain recombines TRBV27 with TRBJ1-2; D is possibly TRBD1 (6 bases). CDR3 region: CASSLRGAWNYGYTF. CDR3 coding DNA: TGTGCCAGCAGTTTACGGGGGGCGTGGAACTATGGCTACACCTTC.